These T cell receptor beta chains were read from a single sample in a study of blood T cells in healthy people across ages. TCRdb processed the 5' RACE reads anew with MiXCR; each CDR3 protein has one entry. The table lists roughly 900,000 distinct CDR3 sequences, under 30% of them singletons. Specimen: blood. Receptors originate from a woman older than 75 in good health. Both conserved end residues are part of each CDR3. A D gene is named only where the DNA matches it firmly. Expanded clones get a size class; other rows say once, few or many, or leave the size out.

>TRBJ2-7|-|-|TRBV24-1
CATRDWTAYEQYF
TGTGCCACCAGGGATTGGACAGCCTACGAGCAGTACTTC
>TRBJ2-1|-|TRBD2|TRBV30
CAWSLTSGGAYNEQFF
TGTGCCTGGAGTCTGACTAGCGGGGGGGCCTACAATGAGCAGTTCTTC
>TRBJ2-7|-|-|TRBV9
CASSVAVRSEQYF
TGTGCCAGCAGCGTAGCTGTTAGAAGCGAGCAGTACTTC
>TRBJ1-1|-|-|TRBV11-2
CASSPGSEAFF
TGTGCCAGCAGCCCCGGGTCCGAGGCTTTCTTT
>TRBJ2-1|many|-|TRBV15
CATSRAAGVVFTNEQFF
TGTGCCACCAGCAGAGCCGCGGGTGTAGTTTTTACCAATGAGCAGTTCTTC
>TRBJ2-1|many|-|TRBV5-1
CASSVQSSYNEQFF
TGCGCCAGCAGTGTACAGAGCTCCTACAATGAGCAGTTCTTC
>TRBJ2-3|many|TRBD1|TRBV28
CASSLFPGQSTDTQYF
TGTGCCAGCAGTTTATTTCCGGGACAGAGCACAGATACGCAGTATTTT
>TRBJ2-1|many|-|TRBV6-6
CASSTPGRPYNEQFF
TGTGCCAGCAGTACTCCGGGACGGCCCTACAATGAGCAGTTCTTC
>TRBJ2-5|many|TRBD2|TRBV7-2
CASSLAGRGQETQYF
TGTGCCAGCAGCTTGGCAGGGAGGGGCCAAGAGACCCAGTACTTC
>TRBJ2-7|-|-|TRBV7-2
CASSVSAGLRNEQYF
TGTGCCAGCAGCGTGTCCGCGGGACTCCGGAACGAGCAGTACTTC
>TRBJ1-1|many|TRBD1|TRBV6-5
CASKGQGGWRTEAFF
TGTGCCAGCAAGGGACAGGGGGGATGGAGGACTGAAGCTTTCTTT
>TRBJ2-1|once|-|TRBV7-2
CAIRRLEGRNEQFF
TGTGCCATTAGGAGATTGGAAGGTAGGAATGAGCAGTTCTTC
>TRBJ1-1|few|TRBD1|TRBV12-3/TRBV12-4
CASSLGTVGEAFF
TGTGCCAGCAGCCTAGGGACAGTGGGTGAAGCTTTCTTT
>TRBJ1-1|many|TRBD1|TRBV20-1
CSARGGQASFEAFF
TGCAGTGCTAGAGGCGGACAGGCTAGCTTCGAAGCTTTCTTT
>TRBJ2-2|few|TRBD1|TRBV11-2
CASSKGWTGAGELFF
TGTGCCAGCAGCAAAGGATGGACAGGGGCCGGGGAGCTGTTTTTT
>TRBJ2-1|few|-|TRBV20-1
CSAPLLRGYNEQFF
TGCAGTGCTCCACTATTGCGGGGCTACAATGAGCAGTTCTTC
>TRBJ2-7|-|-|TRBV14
CASNQVRVRSNEQYF
TGTGCCAGCAACCAAGTCCGGGTTAGGAGCAATGAGCAGTACTTC
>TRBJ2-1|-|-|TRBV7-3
CASRVDRYNEQFF
TGTGCCAGCAGGGTCGACAGGTACAATGAGCAGTTCTTC
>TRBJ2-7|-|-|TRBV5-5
CASSFNPTYEQYF
TGTGCCAGCAGCTTCAACCCGACCTACGAGCAGTACTTC
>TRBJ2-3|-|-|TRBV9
CASSPREAPSWGTDTQYF
TGTGCCAGCAGCCCTCGAGAGGCCCCAAGTTGGGGCACAGATACGCAGTATTTT
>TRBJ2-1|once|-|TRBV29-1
CSAADNEQFF
TGCAGCGCCGCTGACAATGAGCAGTTCTTC
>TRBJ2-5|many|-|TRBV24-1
CATSEGGRETQYF
TGTGCCACCAGTGAAGGGGGGCGGGAGACCCAGTACTTC
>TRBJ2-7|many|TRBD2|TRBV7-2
CASSTSGGVLSEQYF
TGTGCCAGCAGCACTAGCGGGGGAGTTTTAAGCGAGCAGTACTTC
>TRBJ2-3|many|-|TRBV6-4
CASSDRGANTDTQYF
TGTGCCAGCAGTGACAGGGGAGCCAACACAGATACGCAGTATTTT
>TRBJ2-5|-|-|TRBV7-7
CTSSLGGRLETQYF
TGTACCAGCAGCTTAGGTGGCAGACTAGAGACCCAGTACTTC
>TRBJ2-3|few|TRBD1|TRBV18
CASSDGTGTGTDTQYF
TGTGCCAGCTCAGACGGGACCGGGACAGGGACAGATACGCAGTATTTT
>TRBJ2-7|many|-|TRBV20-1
CSASNRATYEQYF
TGCAGTGCTAGTAATAGGGCCACGTACGAGCAGTACTTC
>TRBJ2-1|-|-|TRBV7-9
CASSLSGWGFEQFF
TGTGCCAGCAGCTTAAGTGGGTGGGGCTTCGAGCAGTTCTTC
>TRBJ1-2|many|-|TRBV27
CASSLTAKVNYGYTF
TGTGCCAGCAGTTTAACCGCTAAGGTTAACTATGGCTACACCTTC
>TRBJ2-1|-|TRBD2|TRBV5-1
CASSLPLAGGPGNEQFF
TGCGCCAGCAGCTTGCCCCTAGCGGGAGGGCCGGGGAATGAGCAGTTCTTC
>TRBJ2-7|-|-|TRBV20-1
CSARDLADSSYEQYF
TGCAGTGCTAGAGATCTGGCGGATAGCTCCTACGAGCAGTACTTC
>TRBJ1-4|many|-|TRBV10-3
CAISGSSGEKLFF
TGTGCCATCAGTGGATCCTCGGGGGAAAAACTGTTTTTT
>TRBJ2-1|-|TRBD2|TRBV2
CASRVGGGAGDEQFF
TGTGCCAGCAGAGTTGGCGGGGGAGCCGGCGATGAGCAGTTCTTC
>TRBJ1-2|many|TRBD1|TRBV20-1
CSARQGAYGYTF
TGCAGTGCTAGGCAGGGGGCCTATGGCTACACCTTC
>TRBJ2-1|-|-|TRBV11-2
CASSFALQGSEQFF
TGTGCCAGCAGCTTCGCCCTCCAGGGTTCTGAGCAGTTCTTC
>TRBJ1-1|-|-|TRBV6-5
CASSCGQENTEAFF
TGTGCCAGCAGTTGCGGGCAGGAGAACACTGAAGCTTTCTTT
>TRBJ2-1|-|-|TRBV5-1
CASSLSAPGPGNEQFF
TGCGCCAGCAGTTTATCCGCTCCGGGACCGGGTAATGAGCAGTTCTTC
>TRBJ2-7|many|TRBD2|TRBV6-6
CASSPGTSGGLEQYF
TGTGCCAGCAGCCCCGGGACTAGCGGGGGGTTGGAGCAGTACTTC
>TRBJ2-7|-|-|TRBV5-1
CASSLSGARNEQYF
TGCGCCAGCAGCTTGAGTGGCGCTCGGAACGAGCAGTACTTC
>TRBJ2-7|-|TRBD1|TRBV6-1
CASSGATGRVEQYF
TGTGCCAGCAGTGGGGCGACAGGGAGAGTCGAGCAGTACTTC
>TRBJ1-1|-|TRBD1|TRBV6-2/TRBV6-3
CASSRNPGGNTEAFF
TGTGCCAGCAGTCGCAACCCAGGGGGAAACACTGAAGCTTTCTTT
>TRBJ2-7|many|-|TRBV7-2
CASSFGNSGSYEQYF
TGTGCCAGCAGCTTTGGGAACAGCGGCTCCTACGAGCAGTACTTC
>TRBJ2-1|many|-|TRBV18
CASSPPQYNEQFF
TGTGCCAGCTCACCACCTCAATACAATGAGCAGTTCTTC
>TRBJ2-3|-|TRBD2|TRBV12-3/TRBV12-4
CASSLVISGGRDTQYF
TGTGCCAGCAGTTTAGTGATTAGCGGGGGCCGGGATACGCAGTATTTT
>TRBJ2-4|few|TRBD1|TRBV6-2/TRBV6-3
CASSGQGSKNIQYF
TGTGCCAGCAGCGGACAGGGGTCCAAAAACATTCAGTACTTC
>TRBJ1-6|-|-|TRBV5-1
CASSLEQGPLHF
TGCGCCAGCAGCTTAGAGCAAGGCCCCCTCCACTTT
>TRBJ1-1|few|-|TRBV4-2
CASSQDRGIAFF
TGTGCCAGCAGCCAAGATAGGGGAATAGCTTTCTTT
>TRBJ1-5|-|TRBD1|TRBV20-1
CSAREPRDRGYGGNQPQHF
TGCAGTGCTAGAGAGCCCCGGGACAGGGGATATGGGGGCAATCAGCCCCAGCATTTT
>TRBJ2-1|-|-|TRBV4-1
CASKMDGSSYNEQFF
TGCGCCAGTAAGATGGACGGTAGCTCCTACAATGAGCAGTTCTTC
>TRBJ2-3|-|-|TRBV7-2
CASSLTVRDTRYF
TGCGCCAGCAGCTTAACGGTTCGTGATACGCGGTATTTT
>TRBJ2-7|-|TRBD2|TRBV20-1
CSARDWGLANEQYF
TGCAGTGCTAGAGATTGGGGACTAGCGAACGAGCAGTACTTC